Below are 10 T cell receptor beta chains sequenced from a single sample in a study of blood T cell repertoires in COVID-19 (dated by TCRdb to the early 2020s). Preparation of the library involved the immunoSEQ multiplex PCR assay. The clones in this table, taken by TCRdb from immuneACCESS, are in-frame only. Not every clone is retained; where verified, under half of the shortfall comes from an unresolved V gene, and the cause of the rest is unknown. The sample records tens of thousands of clones, approximately 81% of which are singletons. Of the sample, around 13% falls within the top ten clones. Sequencing input: peripheral blood. These receptors were obtained from a human donor with acute or convalescent COVID-19. The donor label of this sample is uncertain.

CDR3 DNA: TGTGCCAGCAGCCAAGAGGACAGGGTAAACGAAAAACTGTTTTTT. It translates to CASSQEDRVNEKLFF. The chain employs TRBV3-1 (or the pseudogene TRBV3-2) and TRBJ1-4; 8 nucleotides agree with TRBD1. There are 15 residues in the CDR3. The V gene's germline CDR1 is LGHDT and CDR2 YNNKEL (reference sequence). The junction had 5 bases not matched to a gene; V was cut back by 0 bases and J by 8 bases.

The chain combines TRBV12-3 or TRBV12-4 with TRBJ2-2, with 8 bases fitting TRBD2. J was trimmed by 2 bases and V by 10 bases; bases with no gene match: 3. There are 13 residues in the CDR3. CDR3 DNA: TGTGCCATCGGGACTAGAAACACCGGGGAGCTGTTTTTT. Amino acid sequence: CAIGTRNTGELFF.

The CDR3 nucleotides read TGTGCCAGCTCCCCAGACCGGGGGGGATCCTACGAGCAGTACTTC. As protein: CASSPDRGGSYEQYF. The chain employs TRBV18 and TRBJ2-7; the match to TRBD2 covers 8 bases. V lost 6 bases, J lost 1 base, and 8 bases stayed unmatched. The CDR3 loop spans 15 amino acids. Germline lookup yields CDR1 KGHSH and CDR2 LQKENI.

The genes are TRBV6-5 and TRBJ1-2; D possibly corresponds to TRBD1 (6 bases). This CDR3 contains 13 residues. In germline, CDR1 is MNHEY, CDR2 SVGAGI. Trimming took off 7 bases at V and 4 bases at J, with 13 bases between the two ends. CDR3 in DNA: TGTGCCAGCATAGGACAGTCTGTCTATGGCTACACCTTC. The encoded protein is CASIGQSVYGYTF.

The genes are TRBV6-5 and TRBJ1-6, with 8 bases that match TRBD1. CDR3 length: 13 amino acids. Looked up from germline, CDR1 is MNHEY and CDR2 is SVGAGI. J was trimmed by 6 bases and V by 7 bases; bases with no gene match: 2. The CDR3 reads CASTDRANSPLHF. In DNA, the CDR3 is TGTGCCAGCACGGACAGGGCTAATTCACCCCTCCACTTT.

V and J are TRBV4-3 and TRBJ1-2; perhaps TRBD1 as D (5 bases). Deletions cut 4 bases from V and 5 bases from J, with 17 bases between. The length of the CDR3 is 15 residues. Germline CDR1 is LGHNA and CDR2 is YSLEER. The CDR3 DNA follows: TGCGCCAGCAGCCGAGACTCACAGGAAGGATATGGCTACACCTTC. This translates into CASSRDSQEGYGYTF.

The V and J genes are TRBV2 and TRBJ1-3; D not certain. Germline CDR1 SNHLY, CDR2 FYNNEI. Trimming cost V 8 bases and J 6 bases, with 8 bases left between them. The CDR3 has 11 residues. The CDR3 here is CASLAENTIYF. The CDR3 nucleotides read TGTGCCAGCTTAGCCGAAAACACCATATATTTT. Based on the CDR3 plus reference TRBV2 and TRBJ1-3, the full variable domain is EPEVTQTPSHQVTQMGQEVILRCVPISNHLYFYWYRQILGQKVEFLVSFYNNEISEKSEIFDDQFSVERPDGSNFTLKIRSTKLEDSAMYFCASLAENTIYFGEGSWLTVV.

The chain couples TRBV29-1 to TRBJ2-7; 8 bases are shared with TRBD1. Trimming cost V 2 bases and J 5 bases; bases outside gene matches: 11. The CDR3 contains 15 residues. Germline CDR1 is SQVTM and CDR2 is ANQGSEA. The CDR3 is CSVEIPGQVFDEQYF. Written as DNA, the CDR3 is TGCAGCGTTGAAATCCCGGGACAGGTTTTCGACGAGCAGTACTTC.

This chain connects TRBV5-1 to TRBJ1-6, with 7 bases that match TRBD1. The CDR3 spans 15 residues. Germline V CDR1 and CDR2: SGHRS, YFSETQ. V was clipped by 0 bases and J by 8 bases; unmatched bases: 5. The CDR3 region is CASSLGDSPYSPLHF. The CDR3 DNA sequence: TGCGCCAGCAGCTTGGGGGACAGCCCATATTCACCCCTCCACTTT.

The chain joins TRBV7-3 to TRBJ1-4; the match to TRBD1 covers 8 bases. The germline gives CDR1 SGHTA, CDR2 FQGTGA. The junction had 9 bases not matched to a gene; V was cut back by 7 bases and J by 8 bases. CDR3 length: 14 residues. CDR3 in DNA: TGTGCCAGCAATTCGGACAGGGCTGAGGAAAAACTGTTTTTT. This sequence encodes CASNSDRAEEKLFF.